This TCR beta chain emerged from a study of blood T cell repertoires in COVID-19. The wider study: The study drew acute and convalescent COVID-19 samples from the United States, Italy and Spain.

In the original workflow: From reference gene primer amplification, estimates of nucleated cell counts were derived. Libraries were prepared by immunoSEQ multiplex PCR; TCRdb keeps only in-frame clonotypes and omits some of them. V and J calls and clone size come straight from that table; D and trimming were deduced from the DNA. The sample includes approximately 300,000 clones, under 95% seen only once; the top ten take around a sixth. Donors were grouped by their self-reported clinical history. Cohort 3 recovery required two negative PCRs, clearance, or symptom resolution. Per the germline V gene, CDR1 is LGHDT and CDR2 is YNNKEL (reference sequence). The CDR3 is 15 amino acids. V was pared by 4 bases and J by 7 bases, with 9 bases of the junction left unmatched.

This TCR was sampled from a woman aged 25 to 39 who had recovered from COVID-19. The source material was PBMCs or T cells enriched from blood (not recorded which). The chain recombines TRBV3-1 (or the pseudogene TRBV3-2) with TRBJ2-2; TRBD1 matches 7 bases. The CDR3 sequence: CASSPMRGRGGELFF. CDR3 coding DNA: TGTGCCAGCAGCCCCATGAGGGGGCGAGGCGGGGAGCTGTTTTTT.